This T cell receptor (beta chain) emerged from a study of human T cells and chemical hapten exposure. About the research overall: Researchers reported sensitizing a roughly 2 cm by roughly 2 cm upper inner arm skin site with 2% DPC.

Trimming took 7 bases from V and 1 from J, leaving 12 bases between them. Germline assignment: CDR1 LNHDA and CDR2 SQIVND (reference sequence). This CDR3 contains 14 residues. Time point in this sample: patch test 2, 6 weeks after DPC sensitization. Documented treatment: therapeutic diphenylcyclopropenone sensitization with weekly scalp DPC. Original methodology: There were a median of approximately 96,000 TCRs per sample, with a range from about 23,224 to 690,600. A single record per CDR3 protein comes from TCRdb applying MiXCR to the RACE reads. Clone size and V and J calls follow TCRdb, not the original study. This table holds 69,000 or so distinct CDR3 sequences, 10% found once.

Source: whole blood, taken in connection with sensitization to the hapten diphenylcyclopropenone (DPC). The V call is TRBV19, the J call TRBJ2-3; the D gene could be TRBD1 or TRBD2 (5 bases each). This sequence originates from a woman aged 45-60 years with alopecia areata. Some clones in this sample may be carry-over from other donors' samples. The chain's CDR3 is CASTPSGRTDTQYF. CDR3 DNA: TGTGCCAGTACCCCGTCGGGACGCACAGATACGCAGTATTTT.